These T cell receptor beta chains were read from a single sample in a study of Ad26.COV2.S vaccination and SARS-CoV-2 variants. Repertoires were generated with immunoSEQ multiplex PCR, while TCRdb's copy carries only in-frame clones and drops some. The repertoire holds 250,000 to 300,000 clones, more than 70% seen once, with about 3.5% in the top ten. Sequenced material: peripheral blood, taken in a trial of Ad26.COV2.S vaccine versus placebo. The receptor source for this set is a person between 18 and 65 years old who received the Ad26.COV2.S COVID-19 vaccine or a placebo. The conserved cysteine and the conserved F or W are not part of the CDR3 here. Size is omitted from some rows. Given values are once, few, many or a class for expanded clones.

V gene: TRBV30; clone size: -; J gene: TRBJ2-7; CDR3 protein: AWTHPGQGVYEQY
V gene: TRBV7-2; clone size: -; J gene: TRBJ1-1; CDR3 protein: ASSLGTGEAF
V gene: TRBV27; clone size: -; J gene: TRBJ2-5; CDR3 protein: ASSSTKTGLLETQY
V gene: TRBV25-1; clone size: -; J gene: TRBJ2-5; CDR3 protein: ASSAAGAQETQY
V gene: TRBV27; clone size: few; J gene: TRBJ1-1; CDR3 protein: ASIPLNRGGGTEAF
V gene: TRBV24-1; clone size: -; J gene: TRBJ2-1; CDR3 protein: ATSAGDYNEQF
V gene: TRBV30; clone size: -; J gene: TRBJ1-1; CDR3 protein: AWSVIDRRNTEAF
V gene: TRBV5-4; clone size: once; J gene: TRBJ2-1; CDR3 protein: ASSLAGLAGGGSYNEQF
V gene: TRBV3-1/TRBV3-2; clone size: -; J gene: TRBJ1-1; CDR3 protein: ASSHVVQDTEAF
V gene: TRBV5-1; clone size: -; J gene: TRBJ1-5; CDR3 protein: ASSPLTGENQPQH
V gene: TRBV6-5; clone size: few; J gene: TRBJ1-3; CDR3 protein: ASSSGDSGNTIY
V gene: TRBV7-9; clone size: few; J gene: TRBJ2-7; CDR3 protein: ASSPTGYEQY
V gene: TRBV24-1; clone size: -; J gene: TRBJ1-5; CDR3 protein: ATSDLARQVSGSNQPQH
V gene: TRBV7-8; clone size: once; J gene: TRBJ2-1; CDR3 protein: ASGLAGYNEQF
V gene: TRBV5-1; clone size: -; J gene: TRBJ1-1; CDR3 protein: ASSLVGNMNTEAF
V gene: TRBV27; clone size: -; J gene: TRBJ2-2; CDR3 protein: ASRGQGKTGELF
V gene: TRBV6-5; clone size: -; J gene: TRBJ2-5; CDR3 protein: ASRRTGGAWETQY
V gene: TRBV7-2; clone size: -; J gene: TRBJ2-3; CDR3 protein: ASSPGQGGVTDTQY
V gene: TRBV7-2; clone size: -; J gene: TRBJ2-6; CDR3 protein: ASSLRTGTGLTGANVLT
V gene: TRBV7-9; clone size: -; J gene: TRBJ2-1; CDR3 protein: ASSLRTVNEQF
V gene: TRBV2; clone size: -; J gene: TRBJ2-1; CDR3 protein: ASSEEVAGARKF
V gene: TRBV25-1; clone size: once; J gene: TRBJ2-1; CDR3 protein: ASSAHGQAIGDGEQF
V gene: TRBV2; clone size: -; J gene: TRBJ1-1; CDR3 protein: ASSEIPNTEAF
V gene: TRBV10-3; clone size: -; J gene: TRBJ1-2; CDR3 protein: AISESGQLPYGYT
V gene: TRBV6-1; clone size: -; J gene: TRBJ1-2; CDR3 protein: ASSDLETGAYGYT
V gene: TRBV9; clone size: -; J gene: TRBJ2-7; CDR3 protein: ASSVYDTPFYEQY
V gene: TRBV29-1; clone size: -; J gene: TRBJ1-2; CDR3 protein: SVESQDYGYT
V gene: TRBV27; clone size: few; J gene: TRBJ1-1; CDR3 protein: ASRTDGGGTEAF
V gene: TRBV28; clone size: once; J gene: TRBJ2-5; CDR3 protein: ASTIRGTQETQY
V gene: TRBV5-8; clone size: few; J gene: TRBJ1-5; CDR3 protein: ASSQDREQPQH
V gene: TRBV3-1/TRBV3-2; clone size: -; J gene: TRBJ2-2; CDR3 protein: ASSPRIGKLNTGELF
V gene: TRBV2; clone size: -; J gene: TRBJ1-2; CDR3 protein: ASSGGGGLDVYGYT